The rows below give T cell receptor beta chains drawn from one sample of a study of blood T cell repertoires in COVID-19. Clones were sequenced by immunoSEQ multiplex PCR, and TCRdb holds only the in-frame ones, with some missing. This table has just over 200,000 clones, 86% appearing once. Sequenced: peripheral blood. These receptors originate from a man older than 75 with acute or convalescent COVID-19. Each CDR3 is given with its conserved first and last residue. The D gene is left open where the match is weak. Not all rows give a size; the values are once, few, many and, for expanded clones, a class.

J gene: TRBJ2-2
clone size: few
V gene: TRBV4-1
D gene: TRBD2
CDR3 DNA: TGCGCCAGCAGCCAGGCGGGACTAGCGGGAAATTCGCGCACCGGGGAGCTGTTTTTT
CDR3 protein: CASSQAGLAGNSRTGELFF

J gene: TRBJ1-4
clone size: NA
V gene: TRBV15
D gene: NA
CDR3 DNA: TGTGCCACCAGCGGGGGGGGGCTAAATGAAAAACTGTTTTTT
CDR3 protein: CATSGGGLNEKLFF

J gene: TRBJ1-4
clone size: NA
V gene: TRBV7-2
D gene: NA
CDR3 DNA: TGTGCCAGCAGCCCCACTATCGGCGGGGAAAAACTGTTTTTT
CDR3 protein: CASSPTIGGEKLFF

J gene: TRBJ2-7
clone size: NA
V gene: TRBV10-3
D gene: NA
CDR3 DNA: TGTGCCATCAGTGACGGCTACGAGCAGTACTTC
CDR3 protein: CAISDGYEQYF

J gene: TRBJ2-3
clone size: NA
V gene: TRBV7-2
D gene: TRBD1
CDR3 DNA: TGTGCCAGCAGCCCTGAGGGGGCGCCCACGGAATCGCAGTATTTT
CDR3 protein: CASSPEGAPTESQYF

J gene: TRBJ1-5
clone size: NA
V gene: TRBV25-1
D gene: NA
CDR3 DNA: TGTGCCAGCAGTGACGGAGCGATTAGCAATCAGCCCCAGCATTTT
CDR3 protein: CASSDGAISNQPQHF

J gene: TRBJ1-2
clone size: NA
V gene: TRBV7-9
D gene: TRBD1
CDR3 DNA: TGTGCCAGCAGCTTAGGGGACAGGGACAACTATGGCTACACCTTC
CDR3 protein: CASSLGDRDNYGYTF

J gene: TRBJ2-1
clone size: NA
V gene: TRBV9
D gene: NA
CDR3 DNA: TGTGCCAGCAGCGCGGGGGAGTCGGGAAGCTCCTACAATGAGCAGTTCTTC
CDR3 protein: CASSAGESGSSYNEQFF

J gene: TRBJ2-1
clone size: NA
V gene: TRBV5-1
D gene: NA
CDR3 DNA: TGCGCCAGCAGCGGCGGACAGACCTCCTACAATGAGCAGTTCTTC
CDR3 protein: CASSGGQTSYNEQFF

J gene: TRBJ2-2
clone size: NA
V gene: TRBV7-6
D gene: TRBD2
CDR3 DNA: TGTGCCAGCAGCTTCGAAGCGGGAGGCCCCGGGGAGCTGTTTTTT
CDR3 protein: CASSFEAGGPGELFF

J gene: TRBJ2-5
clone size: NA
V gene: TRBV10-3
D gene: NA
CDR3 DNA: TGTGCCATCAGTGAGTCGTGGACAGACCAAGAGACCCAGTACTTC
CDR3 protein: CAISESWTDQETQYF

J gene: TRBJ2-5
clone size: NA
V gene: TRBV7-3
D gene: NA
CDR3 DNA: TGTGCCAGCAGCCAATGGGGCAGGGCCCTCCAAGAGACCCAGTACTTC
CDR3 protein: CASSQWGRALQETQYF

J gene: TRBJ2-7
clone size: NA
V gene: TRBV19
D gene: TRBD1
CDR3 DNA: TGTGCCAGTAGTCCCGGGACAGGGGGCTGGAGCTCCTACGAGCAGTACTTC
CDR3 protein: CASSPGTGGWSSYEQYF

J gene: TRBJ1-3
clone size: NA
V gene: TRBV28
D gene: NA
CDR3 DNA: TGTGCCAGCACCTCCCCTAATGTTGACACCATATATTTT
CDR3 protein: CASTSPNVDTIYF

J gene: TRBJ2-2
clone size: NA
V gene: TRBV9
D gene: NA
CDR3 DNA: TGTGCCAGCAGCGCCTCGACCCAGGGCTGGGAGCTGTTTTTT
CDR3 protein: CASSASTQGWELFF

J gene: TRBJ1-4
clone size: few
V gene: TRBV30
D gene: NA
CDR3 DNA: TGTGCCTGGAGTGTGAGCAGCACCGGGGAAAAACTGTTTTTT
CDR3 protein: CAWSVSSTGEKLFF

J gene: TRBJ1-6
clone size: NA
V gene: TRBV5-1
D gene: TRBD1
CDR3 DNA: TGCGCCAGCAGCTTGCGGACAGGGGGCGGTCCCCTCCACTTT
CDR3 protein: CASSLRTGGGPLHF

J gene: TRBJ2-5
clone size: NA
V gene: TRBV9
D gene: TRBD2
CDR3 DNA: TGTGCCAGCAGCCTCCAGGCCCCAGGGACTAGCGGGAGGGAGCACCAAGAGACCCAGTACTTC
CDR3 protein: CASSLQAPGTSGREHQETQYF

J gene: TRBJ2-2
clone size: NA
V gene: TRBV6-4
D gene: NA
CDR3 DNA: TGTGCCAGCAGTCCCACGGCCGGGGAGCTGTTTTTT
CDR3 protein: CASSPTAGELFF

J gene: TRBJ2-2
clone size: NA
V gene: TRBV6-4
D gene: TRBD2
CDR3 DNA: TGTGCCAGCAGTCCCAGAGCGGGAGCCTATCGAACCGGGGAGCTGTTTTTT
CDR3 protein: CASSPRAGAYRTGELFF

J gene: TRBJ2-1
clone size: once
V gene: TRBV7-9
D gene: TRBD2
CDR3 DNA: TGTGCCAGCAGCCCCCCCTCCGAACTAGCGGGACGGTACAATGAGCAGTTCTTC
CDR3 protein: CASSPPSELAGRYNEQFF

J gene: TRBJ1-4
clone size: NA
V gene: TRBV28
D gene: TRBD1
CDR3 DNA: TGTGCCAGCAGTTTATTGCGGGACAGGGTGTTTTTT
CDR3 protein: CASSLLRDRVFF

J gene: TRBJ2-7
clone size: few
V gene: TRBV7-6
D gene: TRBD2
CDR3 DNA: TGTGCCAGCAGCTTAAGACTAGCGGGAGGGATTAAGAACTACGAGCAGTACTTC
CDR3 protein: CASSLRLAGGIKNYEQYF

J gene: TRBJ1-2
clone size: NA
V gene: TRBV11-3
D gene: NA
CDR3 DNA: TGTGCCAGCAGCCCAAGGACAGCCCATGGCTACACCTTC
CDR3 protein: CASSPRTAHGYTF

J gene: TRBJ2-2
clone size: NA
V gene: TRBV15
D gene: NA
CDR3 DNA: TGTGCCACCAGCAGACTCCCCACCGGGGAGCTGTTTTTT
CDR3 protein: CATSRLPTGELFF

J gene: TRBJ2-1
clone size: NA
V gene: TRBV7-2
D gene: NA
CDR3 DNA: TGTGCCAGCAGCTTGTCCGGGTCTCAATACAATGAGCAGTTCTTC
CDR3 protein: CASSLSGSQYNEQFF

J gene: TRBJ1-3
clone size: NA
V gene: TRBV5-1
D gene: TRBD1
CDR3 DNA: TGCGCCAGCAGCTTGGGACAGGGAGGAGGAAACACCATATATTTT
CDR3 protein: CASSLGQGGGNTIYF

J gene: TRBJ2-5
clone size: once
V gene: TRBV12-3/TRBV12-4
D gene: TRBD1
CDR3 DNA: TGTGCCAGCAGTTTGGGACAGGAAGAGACCCAGTACTTC
CDR3 protein: CASSLGQEETQYF

J gene: TRBJ2-3
clone size: NA
V gene: TRBV11-2
D gene: NA
CDR3 DNA: TGTGCCAGCAGCTTAGATTCCGGGGGTCTAAGGACAGATACGCAGTATTTT
CDR3 protein: CASSLDSGGLRTDTQYF

J gene: TRBJ1-1
clone size: NA
V gene: TRBV12-5
D gene: TRBD1
CDR3 DNA: TGTGCTAGTGGTTTGGGACAGGGAGAAAACACTGAAGCTTTCTTT
CDR3 protein: CASGLGQGENTEAFF

J gene: TRBJ1-1
clone size: NA
V gene: TRBV2
D gene: TRBD1
CDR3 DNA: TGTGCCAGCAGTGTCAAGCGACAGGGGAACACTGAAGCTTTCTTT
CDR3 protein: CASSVKRQGNTEAFF

J gene: TRBJ2-1
clone size: NA
V gene: TRBV10-3
D gene: NA
CDR3 DNA: TGTGCCGACTCACGGGGCAATGAGCAGTTCTTC
CDR3 protein: CADSRGNEQFF

J gene: TRBJ1-2
clone size: NA
V gene: TRBV3-1/TRBV3-2
D gene: TRBD1
CDR3 DNA: TGTGCCAGCAGCCAGCTACAGGGGGGGGCTAACTATGGCTACACCTTC
CDR3 protein: CASSQLQGGANYGYTF

J gene: TRBJ1-4
clone size: NA
V gene: TRBV7-9
D gene: TRBD1
CDR3 DNA: TGTGCCAGCAGCTTTGGGACAGGGTCCGATGAAAAACTGTTTTTT
CDR3 protein: CASSFGTGSDEKLFF

J gene: TRBJ1-1
clone size: few
V gene: TRBV15
D gene: NA
CDR3 DNA: TGTGCCACCAGCCGAGGGGGGGGCTTTAACACTGAAGCTTTCTTT
CDR3 protein: CATSRGGGFNTEAFF

J gene: TRBJ2-1
clone size: NA
V gene: TRBV14
D gene: NA
CDR3 DNA: TGTGCCAGCAGCCAGGGACAAGCGATCTACAATGAGCAGTTCTTC
CDR3 protein: CASSQGQAIYNEQFF

J gene: TRBJ2-1
clone size: NA
V gene: TRBV20-1
D gene: NA
CDR3 DNA: TGCAGTTCAAACAATGAGCAGTTCTTC
CDR3 protein: CSSNNEQFF

J gene: TRBJ2-1
clone size: once
V gene: TRBV7-2
D gene: NA
CDR3 DNA: TGTGCCAGCAGCTTAGTGGCCAGGGGATACAATGAGCAGTTCTTC
CDR3 protein: CASSLVARGYNEQFF

J gene: TRBJ2-1
clone size: NA
V gene: TRBV7-3
D gene: NA
CDR3 DNA: TGTGCCAGCAGCTTAAACTCGCAGGGAACTGAGCAGTTCTTC
CDR3 protein: CASSLNSQGTEQFF

J gene: TRBJ2-1
clone size: NA
V gene: TRBV6-5
D gene: TRBD1
CDR3 DNA: TGTGCCAGCAGTATCCCGGGACAGGGAAATGAGCAGTTCTTC
CDR3 protein: CASSIPGQGNEQFF

J gene: TRBJ2-3
clone size: NA
V gene: TRBV9
D gene: NA
CDR3 DNA: TGTGCCAGCAGCGTAGGCACTACCCAAGATACGCAGTATTTT
CDR3 protein: CASSVGTTQDTQYF

J gene: TRBJ1-1
clone size: NA
V gene: TRBV28
D gene: NA
CDR3 DNA: TGTGCCAGCAGTCCCCAGACGGGAATGAACACTGAAGCTTTCTTT
CDR3 protein: CASSPQTGMNTEAFF

J gene: TRBJ1-5
clone size: NA
V gene: TRBV18
D gene: TRBD1
CDR3 DNA: TGTGCCAGCTCACCGGGACAGAAAAATCAGCCCCAGCATTTT
CDR3 protein: CASSPGQKNQPQHF

J gene: TRBJ2-1
clone size: NA
V gene: TRBV27
D gene: TRBD2
CDR3 DNA: TGTGCCAGCGGACTAGCGGGGGGCGGTGAGCAGTTCTTC
CDR3 protein: CASGLAGGGEQFF

J gene: TRBJ1-2
clone size: NA
V gene: TRBV29-1
D gene: TRBD1
CDR3 DNA: TGCAGCGCAACCGGGACAGAAGATGGCTACACCTTC
CDR3 protein: CSATGTEDGYTF

J gene: TRBJ2-2
clone size: NA
V gene: TRBV11-3
D gene: NA
CDR3 DNA: TGTGCCAGCAGCTCTAGTCCCCGTACCGGGGAGCTGTTTTTT
CDR3 protein: CASSSSPRTGELFF

J gene: TRBJ2-4
clone size: NA
V gene: TRBV7-2
D gene: NA
CDR3 DNA: TGTGCCAGCAGCTTAGGGACTCTTCCGGACATTCAGTACTTC
CDR3 protein: CASSLGTLPDIQYF

J gene: TRBJ2-3
clone size: NA
V gene: TRBV6-2/TRBV6-3
D gene: TRBD2
CDR3 DNA: TGTGCCAGCAGTTACGCCGGCTGGGGGAGCGGGAGATCAGATACGCAGTATTTT
CDR3 protein: CASSYAGWGSGRSDTQYF

J gene: TRBJ1-1
clone size: NA
V gene: TRBV20-1
D gene: NA
CDR3 DNA: TGCAGTGCTACCGACTCCGGAGCTTTCTTT
CDR3 protein: CSATDSGAFF

J gene: TRBJ2-7
clone size: NA
V gene: TRBV29-1
D gene: NA
CDR3 DNA: TGCAGCGGACAGTCCGTCTCAGAGCAGTACTTC
CDR3 protein: CSGQSVSEQYF

J gene: TRBJ1-2
clone size: NA
V gene: TRBV19
D gene: TRBD1
CDR3 DNA: TGTGCCAGTAGTGATCGACAGGGTGGCTACACCTTC
CDR3 protein: CASSDRQGGYTF

J gene: TRBJ1-1
clone size: NA
V gene: TRBV30
D gene: NA
CDR3 DNA: TGTGCCTGGAGTGGACGCGGGGGGTGGAACACTGAAGCTTTCTTT
CDR3 protein: CAWSGRGGWNTEAFF

J gene: TRBJ1-3
clone size: NA
V gene: TRBV6-5
D gene: TRBD1
CDR3 DNA: TGTGCCAGCAGTACCGACAGGGGCTCTGGAAACACCATATATTTT
CDR3 protein: CASSTDRGSGNTIYF

J gene: TRBJ1-6
clone size: NA
V gene: TRBV5-8
D gene: NA
CDR3 DNA: TGTGCCAGCAGCTTGCGGGGGAACTCACCCCTCCACTTT
CDR3 protein: CASSLRGNSPLHF

J gene: TRBJ2-7
clone size: NA
V gene: TRBV27
D gene: TRBD1
CDR3 DNA: TGTGCCAGCAGTCTCGGACAGGGGAGCTACGAGCAGTACTTC
CDR3 protein: CASSLGQGSYEQYF

J gene: TRBJ2-4
clone size: few
V gene: TRBV19
D gene: TRBD1
CDR3 DNA: TGTGCCAGTAGCCCGACAGGGGGATCACACATTCAGTACTTC
CDR3 protein: CASSPTGGSHIQYF

J gene: TRBJ2-5
clone size: NA
V gene: TRBV5-1
D gene: TRBD2
CDR3 DNA: TGCGCCAGCAGCTTACACAAGACTAGCGGGACAGAGACCCAGTACTTC
CDR3 protein: CASSLHKTSGTETQYF

J gene: TRBJ2-5
clone size: NA
V gene: TRBV7-6
D gene: NA
CDR3 DNA: TGTGCCAGCAGCTTAGCCACAGGCCTCCAAGAGACCCAGTACTTC
CDR3 protein: CASSLATGLQETQYF

J gene: TRBJ2-5
clone size: NA
V gene: TRBV6-5
D gene: NA
CDR3 DNA: TGTGCCAGCAGTTACATTCGTCAAGAGACCCAGTACTTC
CDR3 protein: CASSYIRQETQYF

J gene: TRBJ1-1
clone size: NA
V gene: TRBV7-8
D gene: NA
CDR3 DNA: TGTGCCAGCAGCTTAGTGGTCCAGGGCCACGATGAAGCTTTCTTT
CDR3 protein: CASSLVVQGHDEAFF